The next 5 T cell receptor beta chains were all read from a single sample in a study of cytomegalovirus exposure and HLA in healthy donors (dated by TCRdb to the late 2010s). The library was obtained by the immunoSEQ multiplex PCR assay. The multiplex PCR relied on a mix of 60 forward primers for TCR Vbeta segments and 13 reverse primers for TCR Jbeta segments. The source is immuneACCESS, and TCRdb retained only in-frame sequences with V and J called. Part of the clones is not carried over; for the studies checked, unresolved V genes explain less than half of this, and the remainder is unexplained. The sample table shows over 80,000 clones, and around 85% are seen once. The ten largest clones represent 4.5% to 5.5% of the sample. Sequencing was performed on PBMCs. Receptors were obtained from a man aged 35-49 years in good health and CMV-seropositive.

The genes are TRBV6-1 and TRBJ2-2, with 7 nucleotides matching TRBD1. CDR1 MNHNS and CDR2 SASEGT come from the germline V gene. This CDR3 is 15 amino acids long. With 6 bases clipped from V and 4 bases from J, the junction kept 8 bases outside the gene matches. The CDR3 region has the DNA TGTGCCAGCAGGGAACCACAGGGGACCACCGGGGAGCTGTTTTTT. Protein sequence: CASREPQGTTGELFF.

This chain links TRBV2 with TRBJ2-7, with 12 bases identical to TRBD2. Germline CDR1 and CDR2: SNHLY and FYNNEI. With V trimmed by 9 bases and J by 6 bases, 6 bases remained unmatched. The CDR3 extends over 13 amino acids. The CDR3 nucleotides read TGTGCCAGGACTAGCGGGAGAACGGGCGAGCAGTACTTC. Translating it yields CARTSGRTGEQYF.

This clone was seen only a few times. The chain has TRBV10-3 and TRBJ2-7; TRBD2 matches at 7 bases. J gave up 4 bases and V 7 bases, and 19 bases lay outside the gene matches. Germline V gene lookup returns CDR1 ENHRY and CDR2 SYGVKD. This CDR3 region has 17 residues. This CDR3 is CAIKIASGDRAGYEQYF. The DNA for the CDR3 is TGTGCCATCAAGATCGCTAGCGGAGATAGGGCTGGATACGAGCAGTACTTC.

The V gene is TRBV6-1, the J gene TRBJ1-5; D is possibly TRBD1 (5 bases). With 7 bases removed from V and 8 bases from J, the gap between germline ends came to 21 bases. CDR3 length equals 15 residues. Germline CDR1 reads MNHNS; CDR2 reads SASEGT. CDR3 coding DNA: TGTGCCAGCAAGCCCCGGGGGGAGGGTACGGAGCCCCAGCATTTT. Encoded protein: CASKPRGEGTEPQHF.

The chain uses TRBV4-1 and TRBJ1-1; 8 bases are a match to TRBD1. Germline V lookup: CDR1 MGHRA, CDR2 YSYEKL. This CDR3 contains 15 residues. J was trimmed by 1 base and V by 3 bases; bases with no gene match: 4. The DNA of the CDR3 is TGCGCCAGCAGCCATCTTGGACAGGGGAACACTGAAGCTTTCTTT. Amino acids: CASSHLGQGNTEAFF.